Listed here are 8 T cell receptor beta chains from one sample, sequenced in a study of PD-L1 blockade in urothelial cancer (dated by TCRdb to 2016 to 2017). To prepare the library, the immunoSEQ multiplex PCR assay was applied. As stored in TCRdb, this immuneACCESS dataset retains in-frame rearrangements with V and J assigned. A fraction of the clones does not appear; measured against another copy, unresolved V genes explain less than half of the discrepancy, and the remainder lacks a known reason. The sample table contains about 95,000 clones; only one count was recorded for 90% of them. Around 1.7% of the sample belongs to the ten largest clones. According to the study, the label for this sample's time point signals: pretreatment peripheral blood. The sequenced sample was PBMCs, obtained around atezolizumab (anti-PD-L1) treatment. The receptors here all came from a man aged 55 to 70 with urothelial cancer.

The rearrangement links TRBV5-6 to TRBJ2-3; 12 bases agree with TRBD2. The CDR3 sequence is 15 residues long. The J segment lost 6 bases and the V segment lost 1 base, leaving 3 bases of the junction unmatched. Germline V lookup: CDR1 SGHDT, CDR2 YYEEEE. CDR3 in DNA: TGTGCCAGCAGCTTGAGCCTAGCGGGGGGGGATACGCAGTATTTT. This encodes CASSLSLAGGDTQYF.

V usage is TRBV5-1 and J usage is TRBJ2-2, with 11 bases matching TRBD1. Germline V gene data show CDR1 as SGHRS and CDR2 as YFSETQ. The V and J ends lost 1 base and 3 bases, in that order; junction bases with no gene match: 11. This CDR3 region has 19 residues. CDR3 protein: CASSLSRTGGAWDTGELFF. CDR3 DNA sequence: TGCGCCAGCAGCTTGTCTCGGACAGGGGGCGCTTGGGACACCGGGGAGCTGTTTTTT.

The genes are TRBV19 and TRBJ2-3, with unresolved D. Germline CDR1 reads LNHDA; CDR2 reads SQIVND (reference sequence). The CDR3 covers 12 residues. V was clipped by 4 bases and J by 6 bases, with 8 bases between them. Here the CDR3 reads CASSTQWDTQYF. CDR3 DNA sequence: TGTGCCAGTAGTACGCAGTGGGATACGCAGTATTTT.

The CDR3 spells CASSFIQGITDTQYF. The CDR3 nucleotides are TGTGCCAGCAGCTTCATCCAGGGAATCACAGATACGCAGTATTTT. This rearrangement joins TRBV5-8 to TRBJ2-3, with D maybe TRBD1 (5 bases). CDR3 length: 15 residues. Trimming pared 2 bases from V and 2 bases from J, leaving 12 bases between. CDR1 and CDR2 from the germline V gene are SGHTS and YDEGEE.

This rearrangement joins TRBV5-8 to TRBJ1-1; TRBD1 might be the D (5 bases). Germline V lookup: CDR1 SGHTS, CDR2 YDEGEE. With 6 bases removed from V and 4 bases from J, the gap between germline ends came to 16 bases. The CDR3 loop spans 14 amino acids. Written as DNA, the CDR3 is TGTGCCAGCAAGTCTCAGGGATCCGCCACTGAAGCTTTCTTT. Translating gives CASKSQGSATEAFF.

The DNA for the CDR3 is TGTGCCTGGAGTGTACTAGGAGGCGGAATCCTCTCCTACGAGCAGTACTTC. It specifies CAWSVLGGGILSYEQYF. The V gene is TRBV30, the J gene TRBJ2-7; perhaps TRBD2 as D (5 bases). The V end lost 0 bases, the J end lost 0 bases, and 18 bases lay between the germline ends. CDR1 and CDR2 (germline): GTSNPN, SVGIG (reference sequence). The CDR3 totals 17 residues. Full variable domain (missing parts from reference TRBV30 and TRBJ2-7): SQTIHQWPATLVQPVGSPLSLECTVEGTSNPNLYWYRQAAGRGLQLLFYSVGIGQISSEVPQNLSASRPQDRQFILSSKKLLLSDSGFYLCAWSVLGGGILSYEQYFGPGTRLTVT.

This chain links TRBV18 with TRBJ1-2; D is unresolved. Germline assignment: CDR1 KGHSH and CDR2 LQKENI. V was trimmed by 3 bases and J by 0 bases, leaving 8 bases between them. The CDR3 covers 14 residues. CDR3 in DNA: TGTGCCAGCTCACCCGGGGTCGCTAACTATGGCTACACCTTC. Translating gives CASSPGVANYGYTF.

The chain combines TRBV6-5 with TRBJ2-7, with 9 bases identical to TRBD2. This CDR3 has 14 residues. The germline V gene encodes CDR1 MNHEY and CDR2 SVGAGI. V lost 7 bases and J lost 2; bases outside the gene matches: 6. The DNA for the CDR3 is TGTGCCAGCAAGACTAGCGGAAGTACCTACGAGCAGTACTTC. Translating it yields CASKTSGSTYEQYF.